This TCR beta chain was recorded in a study of shared clonotypes between healthy human individuals. Study-wide context: With ages of 18 to 49, the donors were a couple of women and a few men.

The authors divided CD4+ cells into CD45RA+ naive and CD45RA-negative memory subsets. Deletions cut 2 bases from V and 0 bases from J, with 14 bases between. This CDR3 is built from 18 residues. CDR1 and CDR2 from the germline V gene are LNHDA and SQIVND (reference sequence). Genomic DNA of each subset was evenly split across several immunoSEQ plates. Original handling: ImmunoSEQ output held junction-only sequences without quality scores, so filtering differed. The data were produced by immunoSEQ multiplex PCR, yet TCRdb's version contains in-frame clones alone and is incomplete. The V and J calls and the clone size are those of that table, but D and trimming were determined from the DNA. The sample lists some 2,000,000 clones, 90% to 95% occurring once.

The clonotype comes from a man between 18 and 35 years old in good health. Sequenced sample: naive CD4+ T cells sorted from blood. The subset denotes: CD45RA+ positively selected. The chain recombines TRBV19 with TRBJ1-6, with D uncertain. The CDR3 loop is CASSIPRTGSSYNSPLHF. CDR3 DNA sequence: TGTGCCAGTAGTATACCCCGGACGGGGAGCTCCTATAATTCACCCCTCCACTTT.